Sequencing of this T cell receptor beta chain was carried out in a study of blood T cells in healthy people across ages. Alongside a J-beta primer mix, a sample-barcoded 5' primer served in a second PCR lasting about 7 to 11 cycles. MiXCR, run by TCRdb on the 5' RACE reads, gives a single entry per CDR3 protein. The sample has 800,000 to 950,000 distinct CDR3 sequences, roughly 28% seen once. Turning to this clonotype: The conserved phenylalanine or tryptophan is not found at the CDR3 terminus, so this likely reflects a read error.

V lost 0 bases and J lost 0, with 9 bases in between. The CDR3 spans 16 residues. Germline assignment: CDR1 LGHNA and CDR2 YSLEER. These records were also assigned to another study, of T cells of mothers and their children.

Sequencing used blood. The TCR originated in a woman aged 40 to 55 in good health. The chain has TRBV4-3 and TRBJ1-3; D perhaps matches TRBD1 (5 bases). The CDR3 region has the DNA TGCGCCAGCAGCCAAGATGACAGTTTCTCTGGAAACACCATATATTTG. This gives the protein CASSQDDSFSGNTIYL.